Listed below are T cell receptor beta chains from one sample, sequenced in a study of T cell responses to AZD1222 COVID-19 vaccine. The data were produced by immunoSEQ multiplex PCR, yet TCRdb's version contains in-frame clones alone and is incomplete. The sample consists of roughly 56,000 clones, 81% of them appearing once. This material consisted of peripheral blood, taken 28 days after the second AZD1222 dose. These receptors were obtained from an adult who received the AZD1222 COVID-19 vaccine. Both conserved end residues are part of each CDR3. D genes are given only for firm matches. Some rows mark clone size as missing; the rest say once, few, many or name a class of expanded clone.

j_call | cdr3_length | v_call | clone_size | d_call | cdr3_nt | cdr3_aa
TRBJ1-6 | 15 | TRBV5-4 | - | - | TGTGCCAGCAGCAGCGGACGCGGATATAATTCACCCCTCCACTTT | CASSSGRGYNSPLHF
TRBJ2-7 | 14 | TRBV28 | - | - | TGTGCCAGCTGGGCCTGGCGGGGCTCCTACGAGCAGTACTTC | CASWAWRGSYEQYF
TRBJ2-7 | 14 | TRBV7-9 | - | TRBD2 | TGTGCCAGCGGACTAGCGGGAGGGCCCTACGAGCAGTACTTC | CASGLAGGPYEQYF
TRBJ2-2 | 15 | TRBV14 | once | - | TGTGCCAGCAGCCTTTTACCGGGCGGCACCGGGGAGCTGTTTTTT | CASSLLPGGTGELFF
TRBJ1-5 | 12 | TRBV30 | - | - | TGTGCCTGGGACAGGCCGGCTCAGCCCCAGCATTTT | CAWDRPAQPQHF
TRBJ1-2 | 14 | TRBV3-1/TRBV3-2 | - | - | TGTGCCAGCAGCCAAGGGGTGAGGAGCCGTGGCTACACCTTC | CASSQGVRSRGYTF
TRBJ2-4 | 16 | TRBV2 | few | TRBD2 | TGTGCCAGCAGTACCGTAGCGGGAGAGGCCAAAAACATTCAGTACTTC | CASSTVAGEAKNIQYF
TRBJ2-1 | 15 | TRBV6-5 | - | TRBD1 | TGTGCCAGCATCAACAGGGGAGCCAGCTACAATGAGCAGTTCTTC | CASINRGASYNEQFF
TRBJ2-5 | 17 | TRBV5-1 | - | TRBD2 | TGCGCCAGCAGCTTGGGACTAGCGGGCATACAGCAAGAGACCCAGTACTTC | CASSLGLAGIQQETQYF
TRBJ2-1 | 15 | TRBV7-8 | - | - | TGTGCCAGCAGCGCCTATAGCGAAAGTAGTGATGAGCAGTTCTTC | CASSAYSESSDEQFF
TRBJ2-7 | 15 | TRBV5-4 | - | - | TGTGCCAGCAGCCTCCCGGGGCGGGACTCCTACGAGCAGTACTTC | CASSLPGRDSYEQYF
TRBJ1-5 | 14 | TRBV6-5 | - | - | TGTGCCAGCAGTTACTCGAGGGGAGGTCAGCCCCAGCATTTT | CASSYSRGGQPQHF
TRBJ2-3 | 16 | TRBV3-1/TRBV3-2 | - | TRBD2 | TGTGCCAGCAGCCAAGGTAGCGGGAGTAGGACAGATACGCAGTATTTT | CASSQGSGSRTDTQYF
TRBJ1-1 | 13 | TRBV18 | - | - | TGTGCCAGCTCGCCTCAAGGGGACACTGAAGCTTTCTTT | CASSPQGDTEAFF
TRBJ2-1 | 15 | TRBV15 | - | - | TGTGCCACCAGCAGAGATCCTAGCGCTTACAATGAGCAGTTCTTC | CATSRDPSAYNEQFF
TRBJ2-1 | 12 | TRBV2 | - | - | TGTGCCAGCAGTGAAGCGCGGGATGAGCAGTTCTTC | CASSEARDEQFF
TRBJ2-1 | 15 | TRBV7-2 | many | TRBD2 | TGTGCCAGCAGCTTAGTAGCGGGAGTAGGAAATGAGCAGTTCTTC | CASSLVAGVGNEQFF
TRBJ2-7 | 14 | TRBV5-4 | - | - | TGTGCCAGCAGCAGAACAGGGAGGAACTACGAGCAGTACTTC | CASSRTGRNYEQYF
TRBJ2-2 | 22 | TRBV21-1 | - | - | TGTGCCAGCACAGCCCAGAACTTAAGTTTGACAGGGAAAATGTCGAACACCGGGGAGCTGTTTTTT | CASTAQNLSLTGKMSNTGELFF
TRBJ1-5 | 17 | TRBV5-7 | - | - | TGTGCCAGCAGCTTGGCCCTGGACAGTTATAGCAATCAGCCCCAGCATTTT | CASSLALDSYSNQPQHF
TRBJ2-7 | 15 | TRBV29-1 | - | - | TGCAGCGTTGAATTGTCACGGAGGAACTCCTACGAGCAGTACTTC | CSVELSRRNSYEQYF
TRBJ2-2 | 15 | TRBV28 | few | TRBD2 | TGTGCCAGCAGTTACGCGGGAGGGTTCGCCGGGGAGCTGTTTTTT | CASSYAGGFAGELFF
TRBJ2-7 | 11 | TRBV6-5 | - | - | TGTGCCAGCCACAGCTCCTACGAGCAGTACTTC | CASHSSYEQYF
TRBJ1-4 | 13 | TRBV19 | - | TRBD1 | TGTGCCAGTGCTGACAGGGTGCAGGAAAAACTGTTTTTT | CASADRVQEKLFF
TRBJ1-6 | 12 | TRBV12-3/TRBV12-4 | - | TRBD1 | TGTGCCAGACGGGACAGGGCTTCACCCCTCCACTTT | CARRDRASPLHF
TRBJ2-1 | 13 | TRBV5-5 | - | - | TGTGCCAGCAGCTTTTCCAGGGTCAATGAGCAGTTCTTC | CASSFSRVNEQFF
TRBJ2-7 | 13 | TRBV27 | - | TRBD2 | TGTGCCAGCGGATGGGGGGGGAGTTACGAGCAGTACTTC | CASGWGGSYEQYF
TRBJ2-7 | 18 | TRBV7-9 | once | - | TGTGCCAGCAGCTTAGACCCCCCTGGACAGCCGTCCACCTACGAGCAGTACTTC | CASSLDPPGQPSTYEQYF
TRBJ2-2 | 15 | TRBV30 | - | TRBD2 | TGTGCCTGGGGGGTAGCGGGAGTCGGCACCGGGGAGCTGTTTTTT | CAWGVAGVGTGELFF
TRBJ2-7 | 11 | TRBV12-3/TRBV12-4 | - | - | TGTGCCAGCAGTGCCCAGGTCGAGCAGTACTTC | CASSAQVEQYF
TRBJ1-5 | 14 | TRBV2 | - | TRBD1 | TGTGCCAGCAGAGCGACAGGGGACAATCAGCCCCAGCATTTT | CASRATGDNQPQHF
TRBJ2-1 | 16 | TRBV4-3 | - | - | TGCGCCAGCAGCCAGACGTTGGCGGCCCCGTTGGATGAGCAGTTCTTC | CASSQTLAAPLDEQFF
TRBJ1-6 | 15 | TRBV7-2 | - | TRBD1 | TGTGCCAGCAGCCCGCCGGGACAGACCCGGTCACCCCTCCACTTT | CASSPPGQTRSPLHF
TRBJ2-1 | 15 | TRBV18 | - | TRBD1 | TGTGCCAGCTCACTCCAACGGGACAGCTACAATGAGCAGTTCTTC | CASSLQRDSYNEQFF
TRBJ1-1 | 13 | TRBV12-3/TRBV12-4 | few | TRBD1 | TGTGCCAGCAACCCGACAGGGAATACTGAAGCTTTCTTT | CASNPTGNTEAFF
TRBJ2-7 | 14 | TRBV28 | - | - | TGTGCCAGCAGTTTAGTGGGGCTATCGTGGGAGCAGAACTTC | CASSLVGLSWEQNF
TRBJ2-3 | 17 | TRBV7-2 | - | TRBD1 | TGTGCCAGCAGCTTCCGTACCCGGGACAGGTTCGTAGATACGCAGTATTTT | CASSFRTRDRFVDTQYF
TRBJ2-1 | 13 | TRBV24-1 | once | TRBD2 | TGTGCCACCAGTGATCCCCCGGGACTAGAGCAGTTCTTC | CATSDPPGLEQFF
TRBJ2-7 | 15 | TRBV5-5 | - | TRBD2 | TGTGCCAGCAGCCAAGGGACTAGCGGGGGGTACGAGCAGTACTTC | CASSQGTSGGYEQYF
TRBJ2-3 | 17 | TRBV19 | once | - | TGTGCCAGTAGTATAGGGTCCCCGATTCAACCTTCAGATACGCAGTATTTT | CASSIGSPIQPSDTQYF
TRBJ2-5 | 16 | TRBV5-1 | few | - | TGCGCCAGCAGCTTGGATTCAGGTTTAGTTGGGGAGACCCAGTACTTC | CASSLDSGLVGETQYF
TRBJ2-1 | 15 | TRBV9 | - | - | TGTGCCAGCAGCGTAGAGGGGACCGGCTACAATGAGCAGTTCTTC | CASSVEGTGYNEQFF
TRBJ1-5 | 14 | TRBV7-2 | - | TRBD1 | TGTGCCAGCAGCGCCCGACAGGGCTATCAGCCCCAGCATTTT | CASSARQGYQPQHF
TRBJ2-5 | 16 | TRBV6-2/TRBV6-3 | once | - | TGTGCCAGCAGTCGTCCGAGGGACAAGATTGCGGAGACCCAGTACTTC | CASSRPRDKIAETQYF
TRBJ2-2 | 18 | TRBV7-3 | - | - | TGTGCCAGCAGCTTAACAGGGGGAGGCAGGGGAATCACCGGGGAGCTGTTTTTT | CASSLTGGGRGITGELFF
TRBJ1-1 | 17 | TRBV10-2 | once | - | TGCGCCAGCAGTGAGTCCGTGGGGGCGGGATCTTCCACTGAAGCTTTCTTT | CASSESVGAGSSTEAFF
TRBJ2-6 | 15 | TRBV28 | - | TRBD2 | TGTGCCAGCACCGCGGGGGGGACTGGGGCCAACGTCCTGACTTTC | CASTAGGTGANVLTF
TRBJ1-3 | 12 | TRBV6-5 | - | - | TGTGCCAGCACATCCAGCCAAAACACCATATATTTT | CASTSSQNTIYF
TRBJ2-2 | 11 | TRBV18 | - | - | TGTGCCAGCTCAGACACCGGGGAGCTGTTTTTT | CASSDTGELFF
TRBJ2-5 | 12 | TRBV5-1 | few | - | TGCGCCAGCAGCTTGGAACAAGAGACCCAGTACTTC | CASSLEQETQYF
TRBJ2-7 | 16 | TRBV5-1 | - | TRBD2 | TGCGCCAGCAGCTCGGAGGGGGCTAGCGGGAGTTACGAGCAGTACTTC | CASSSEGASGSYEQYF
TRBJ1-3 | 15 | TRBV4-3 | - | - | TGCGCCAGCAGCCAAGGGGGGGGGCGTGAAAACACCATATATTTT | CASSQGGGRENTIYF
TRBJ1-2 | 11 | TRBV9 | once | - | TGTGCCAGCAGCGTAGGGACCGTGTACACCTTC | CASSVGTVYTF
TRBJ1-1 | 16 | TRBV5-4 | - | - | TGTGCCAGCAGCCCGGCGATGAAGGGACTCAACACTGAAGCTTTCTTT | CASSPAMKGLNTEAFF
TRBJ2-1 | 9 | TRBV2 | - | - | TGTGCCAGTGGGGCTCGGGGGTTCTTC | CASGARGFF
TRBJ2-1 | 15 | TRBV7-9 | - | - | TGTGCCAGCAGCTTAGGGGGAGAAGGCTACAATGAGCAGTTCTTC | CASSLGGEGYNEQFF
TRBJ2-7 | 16 | TRBV6-5 | - | TRBD2 | TGTGCCAGCAGTTACTCATTCGGCAGCGGGATCTACGAGCAGTACTTC | CASSYSFGSGIYEQYF
TRBJ2-2 | 20 | TRBV9 | - | - | TGTGCCAGCAGCCCAAAAAGCCCCCATGGGGCGGGCTCGAACACCGGGGAGCTGTTTTTT | CASSPKSPHGAGSNTGELFF
TRBJ1-5 | 14 | TRBV6-5 | - | - | TGTGCCAGCAGGCAAGGGGCAGGGAATCAGCCCCAGCATTTT | CASRQGAGNQPQHF